The clone carrying this TCR beta chain was counted at least ten times. Its antigen is not known. This sample was included in a study of T cells after yellow fever vaccination. Study information: Low-cell-number fractions underwent preparation using SMART-Seq v4 Ultra Low Input. Broader study findings: Within FACS-sorted repertoires, abundant clonotypes contaminating from the bulk population could be present.

The TCR cDNA carried a universal primer site and UMIs from 5'RACE template switching. TCRdb used MiXCR to reprocess the 5' RACE reads, holding one entry per CDR3 protein. The sample consists of 68,000 or so distinct CDR3 sequences, 7.4% of them appearing once. CDR3 length: 16 residues. Germline CDR1 and CDR2: SGHRS and YFSETQ. Trimming at V came to 4 bases and at J to 4 bases, leaving 7 bases not matched to a gene. The chain uses TRBV5-1 and TRBJ2-1, with TRBD2 matching 11 bases. This TCR derives from a man aged 30 to 45 who received the YFV17D yellow fever vaccine. The sequencing here drew on CD8+ T cells sorted from PBMCs, taken 15 days after the yellow fever booster vaccination. CDR3 sequence: CASSHSTSGTYNEQFF. The CDR3 coding sequence is TGCGCCAGCAGCCATTCGACTAGCGGGACATACAATGAGCAGTTCTTC.